The subject of this entry is one TCR beta chain. V lost 5 bases and J 1 base, leaving 8 bases between the germline ends. Germline V CDR1 and CDR2: MNHNY, SVGAGI (reference sequence). This CDR3 has 13 residues. Blood got drawn at baseline, again on cycle 4 day 1, and then on cycle 7 day 1. Sequencing was performed with immunoSEQ multiplex PCR; in TCRdb, only in-frame clones are kept and a portion is missing. The sample lists tens of thousands of clones; 75% to 90% were seen once. This specimen belongs to a study of OX40 agonist ivuxolimab in advanced cancers. This TCR came from an adult with an advanced solid tumor such as melanoma, head and neck, liver or kidney cancer. Sequences were derived from CD4+ or CD8+ T cells sorted from blood, sampled in a trial of the OX40 agonist ivuxolimab. The V and J genes are TRBV6-6 and TRBJ1-1; unclear D gene. Here the CDR3 reads CASSPLENTEAFF. The DNA of the CDR3 is TGTGCCAGCAGTCCACTGGAGAACACTGAAGCTTTCTTT.